The 8 T cell receptor beta chains below all came from one sample that was sequenced in a study of blood T cell repertoires in COVID-19. Measured with immunoSEQ multiplex PCR; TCRdb has only the in-frame clones, and not every one. The table has 300,000 or so clones, roughly 85% seen once; the top ten hold approximately 5.3%. The sequenced sample consisted of PBMCs or T cells enriched from blood (not recorded which). These TCRs come from a woman in her twenties or thirties who had recovered from COVID-19.

The V call is TRBV12-3 or TRBV12-4, the J call TRBJ1-1; D possibly corresponds to TRBD1 (6 bases). V was cut by 3 bases and J by 4 bases, with 9 bases left in between. The CDR3 covers 13 residues. CDR3 amino acids: CASSLIGGTEAFF. In nucleotides, the CDR3 is TGTGCCAGCAGTTTGATAGGGGGCACTGAAGCTTTCTTT.

CDR3 DNA: TGTGCCAGTAGCCCGACAGGGGACGAGCAGTACTTC. Amino acids: CASSPTGDEQYF. The rearrangement links TRBV19 to TRBJ2-7, with 8 nucleotides matching TRBD1. This CDR3 is 12 amino acids long. The trim removed 6 bases at V and 5 bases at J, leaving 3 bases unmatched. Germline V gene lookup returns CDR1 LNHDA and CDR2 SQIVND (reference sequence).

The chain links TRBV5-1 to TRBJ1-4, with 7 nucleotides matching TRBD1. The CDR3 totals 16 residues. The V gene end was trimmed by 4 bases and the J gene end by 5 bases; junction bases not matched to a gene: 11. The V gene's germline CDR1 is SGHRS and CDR2 YFSETQ. The CDR3 DNA reads TGCGCCAGCAGCGTAACCGGGACAGCTGGAAATGAAAAACTGTTTTTT. The encoded protein is CASSVTGTAGNEKLFF.

This rearrangement joins TRBV30 to TRBJ1-5; 9 bases align to TRBD1. CDR1 and CDR2 (germline): GTSNPN, SVGIG (reference sequence). This CDR3 spans 16 amino acids. With 2 bases clipped from V and 2 bases from J, the junction kept 7 bases outside the gene matches. The CDR3: CAWSHRGRSGNQPQHF. DNA for the CDR3: TGTGCCTGGAGTCACAGGGGGCGCTCGGGCAATCAGCCCCAGCATTTT.

The chain carries TRBV9 and TRBJ1-2; D call uncertain. Germline V gene sequence: CDR1 SGDLS, CDR2 YYNGEE. Trimming took 3 bases from V and 2 from J, leaving 14 bases between them. This CDR3 comprises 15 residues. The CDR3 spells CASSAELLENYGYTF. In nucleotides, the CDR3 is TGTGCCAGCAGCGCCGAGTTGCTAGAAAACTATGGCTACACCTTC.

The gene calls are TRBV19 and TRBJ1-4, with D tentatively TRBD1 (6 bases). This CDR3 is built from 17 residues. Trimming removed 5 bases from V and 0 bases from J, with 16 bases in between. Germline loops: CDR1 LNHDA, CDR2 SQIVND (reference sequence). The CDR3 region has the DNA TGTGCCAGTAGTGCACTACAGGGCCCTACAACTAATGAAAAACTGTTTTTT. Its translation: CASSALQGPTTNEKLFF.

This clone was counted only a few times. The chain recombines TRBV2 with TRBJ2-7, with D hard to call. Trimming cost V 4 bases and J 2 bases, with 6 bases left between them. CDR3 length: 12 amino acids. CDR1 is SNHLY and CDR2 is FYNNEI in the germline V gene. DNA of the CDR3: TGTGCCAGCAGTGCAGTCGCCTACGAGCAGTACTTC. The encoded protein is CASSAVAYEQYF. Variable domain in full (rest from reference TRBV2 and TRBJ2-7): EPEVTQTPSHQVTQMGQEVILRCVPISNHLYFYWYRQILGQKVEFLVSFYNNEISEKSEIFDDQFSVERPDGSNFTLKIRSTKLEDSAMYFCASSAVAYEQYFGPGTRLTVT.

The rearrangement joins TRBV3-1 (or the pseudogene TRBV3-2) to TRBJ2-7, with D tentatively TRBD1 (6 bases). CDR1 is LGHDT, CDR2 YNNKEL, per germline (reference sequence). Trimming left V 4 bases short and J 2 bases short, with 18 bases between. This CDR3 is 16 amino acids long. CDR3 protein: CASSPQGLPRTYEQYF. In DNA, the CDR3 is TGTGCCAGCAGCCCCCAGGGGCTACCGAGAACCTACGAGCAGTACTTC.